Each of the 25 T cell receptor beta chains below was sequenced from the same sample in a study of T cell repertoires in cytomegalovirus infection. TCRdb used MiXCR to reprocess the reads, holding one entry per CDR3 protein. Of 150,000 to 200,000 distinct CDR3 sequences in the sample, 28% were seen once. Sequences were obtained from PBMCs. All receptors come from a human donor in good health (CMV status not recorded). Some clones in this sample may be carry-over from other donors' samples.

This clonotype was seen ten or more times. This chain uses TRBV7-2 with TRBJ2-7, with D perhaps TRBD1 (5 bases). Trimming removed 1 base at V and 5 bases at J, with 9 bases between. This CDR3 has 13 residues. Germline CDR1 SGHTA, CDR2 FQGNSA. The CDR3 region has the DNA TGTGCCAGCAGCTTAGGGGGCGACCACGAGCAGTACTTC. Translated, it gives CASSLGGDHEQYF. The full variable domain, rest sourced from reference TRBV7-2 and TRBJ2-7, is GAGVSQSPSNKVTEKGKDVELRCDPISGHTALYWYRQSLGQGLEFLIYFQGNSAPDKSGLPSDRFSAERTGGSVSTLTIQRTQQEDSAVYLCASSLGGDHEQYFGPGTRLTVT.

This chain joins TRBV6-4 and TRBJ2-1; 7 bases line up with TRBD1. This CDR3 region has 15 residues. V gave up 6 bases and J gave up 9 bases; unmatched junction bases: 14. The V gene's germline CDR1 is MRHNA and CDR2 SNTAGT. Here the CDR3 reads CASSEQISGTVEQFF. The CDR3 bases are TGTGCCAGCAGCGAGCAGATCTCGGGGACAGTTGAGCAGTTCTTC.

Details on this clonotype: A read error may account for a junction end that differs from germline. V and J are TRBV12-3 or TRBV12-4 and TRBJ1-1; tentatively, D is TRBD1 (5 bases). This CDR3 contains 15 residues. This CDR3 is CACSRDTGWNTEAFF. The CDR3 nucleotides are TGTGCCTGCAGCAGGGATACGGGTTGGAACACTGAAGCTTTCTTT.

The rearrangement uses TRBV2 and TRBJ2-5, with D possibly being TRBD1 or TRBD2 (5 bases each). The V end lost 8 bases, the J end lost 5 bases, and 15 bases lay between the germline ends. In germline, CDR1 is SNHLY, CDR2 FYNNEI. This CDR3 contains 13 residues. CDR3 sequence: CASSRNGAETQYF. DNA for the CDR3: TGTGCCAGCTCTCGAAACGGGGCGGAGACCCAGTACTTC.

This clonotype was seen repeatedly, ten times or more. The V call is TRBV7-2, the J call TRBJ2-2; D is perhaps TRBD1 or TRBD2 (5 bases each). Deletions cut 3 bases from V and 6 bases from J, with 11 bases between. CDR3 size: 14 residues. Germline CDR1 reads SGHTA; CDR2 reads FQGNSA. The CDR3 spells CASSFRGGSGELFF. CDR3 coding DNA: TGTGCCAGCAGCTTTAGGGGCGGGTCCGGGGAGCTGTTTTTT.

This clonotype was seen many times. Written as DNA, the CDR3 is TGTGCCAGCAGCCCCTACCGGGGGACGAACACTGAAGCTTTCTTT. Encoded protein: CASSPYRGTNTEAFF. The rearrangement uses TRBV7-2 and TRBJ1-1, with TRBD1 as a possible D gene (5 bases). The V end was cut by 5 bases, the J end by 1 base, with 14 bases between. Germline V lookup: CDR1 SGHTA, CDR2 FQGNSA. There are 15 residues in the CDR3.

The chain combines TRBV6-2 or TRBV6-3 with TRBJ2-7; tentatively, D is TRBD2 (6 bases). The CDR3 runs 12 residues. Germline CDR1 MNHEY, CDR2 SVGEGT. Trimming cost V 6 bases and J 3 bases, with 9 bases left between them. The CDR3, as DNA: TGTGCCAGCAGATTCGGGGGCTACGAGCAGTACTTC. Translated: CASRFGGYEQYF.

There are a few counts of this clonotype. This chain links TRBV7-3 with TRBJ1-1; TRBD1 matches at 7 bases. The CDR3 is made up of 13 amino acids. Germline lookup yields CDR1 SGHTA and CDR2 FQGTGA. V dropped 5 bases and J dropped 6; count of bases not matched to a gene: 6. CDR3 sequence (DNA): TGTGCCAGCAGCAACACAGGGGTCTCTGAAGCTTTCTTT. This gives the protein CASSNTGVSEAFF.

CDR3 nucleotide sequence: TGCAGCGTGGATACTGGGACAGGGAATGGCTACACCTTC. This gives the protein CSVDTGTGNGYTF. The rearrangement joins TRBV29-1 to TRBJ1-2, with TRBD1 matching 9 bases. The ends lost 6 bases at V and 6 bases at J; junction bases unmatched: 8. CDR3 length: 13 amino acids. Germline-derived CDR1 and CDR2 are SQVTM and ANQGSEA.

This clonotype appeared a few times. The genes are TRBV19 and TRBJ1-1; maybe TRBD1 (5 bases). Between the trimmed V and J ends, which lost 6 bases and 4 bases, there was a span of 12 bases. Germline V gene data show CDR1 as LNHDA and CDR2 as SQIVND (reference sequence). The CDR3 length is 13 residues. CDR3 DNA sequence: TGTGCCAGTAGGCCCAGGGAGGGCACTGAAGCTTTCTTT. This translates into CASRPREGTEAFF.

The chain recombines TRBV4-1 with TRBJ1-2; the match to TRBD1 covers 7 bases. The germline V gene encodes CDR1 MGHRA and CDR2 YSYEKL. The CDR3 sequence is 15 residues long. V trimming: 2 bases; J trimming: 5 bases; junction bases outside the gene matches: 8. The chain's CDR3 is CASSQSPGTEYGYTF. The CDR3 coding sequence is TGCGCCAGCAGCCAATCACCCGGGACAGAATATGGCTACACCTTC.

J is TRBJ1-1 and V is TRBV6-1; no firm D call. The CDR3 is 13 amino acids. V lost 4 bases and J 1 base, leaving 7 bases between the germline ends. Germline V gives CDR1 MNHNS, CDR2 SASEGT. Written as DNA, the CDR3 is TGTGCCAGCAGTGTAAAGCCGAACACTGAAGCTTTCTTT. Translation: CASSVKPNTEAFF.

CDR3 nucleotides: TGCAGCGTTTCCAAAGGGACTAATCCAGATACGCAGTATTTT. This sequence encodes CSVSKGTNPDTQYF. The chain recombines TRBV29-1 with TRBJ2-3; 7 nucleotides align to TRBD2. With V trimmed by 5 bases and J by 4 bases, 9 bases remained unmatched. The germline CDR1 and CDR2 sequences are SQVTM and ANQGSEA. CDR3 size: 14 residues.

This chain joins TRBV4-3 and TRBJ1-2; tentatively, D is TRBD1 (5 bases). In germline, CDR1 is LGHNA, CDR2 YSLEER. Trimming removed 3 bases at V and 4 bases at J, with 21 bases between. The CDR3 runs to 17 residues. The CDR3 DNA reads TGCGCCAGCAGCCATGACGTGAGGCAGGGCAACTCCTATGGCTACACCTTC. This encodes CASSHDVRQGNSYGYTF.

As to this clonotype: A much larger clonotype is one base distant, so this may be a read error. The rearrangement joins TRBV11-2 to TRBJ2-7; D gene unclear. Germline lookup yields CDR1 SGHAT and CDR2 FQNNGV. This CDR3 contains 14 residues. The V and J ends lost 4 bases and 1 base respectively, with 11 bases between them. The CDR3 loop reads CASSSSPDSYEQYF. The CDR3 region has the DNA TGTGCCAGCAGCTCTTCCCCAGATTCCTACGAGCAGTACTTC.

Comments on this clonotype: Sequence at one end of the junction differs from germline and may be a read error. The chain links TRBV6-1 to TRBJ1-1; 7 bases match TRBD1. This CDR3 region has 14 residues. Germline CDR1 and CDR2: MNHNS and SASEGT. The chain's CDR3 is CASTETGVGTEAFF. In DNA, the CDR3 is TGTGCCAGCACTGAAACAGGGGTCGGCACTGAAGCTTTCTTT.

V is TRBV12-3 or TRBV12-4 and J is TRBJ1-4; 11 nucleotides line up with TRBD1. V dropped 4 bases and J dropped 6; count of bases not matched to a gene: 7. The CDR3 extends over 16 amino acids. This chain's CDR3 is CASSSPRTGGDEKLFF. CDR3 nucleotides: TGTGCCAGCAGTTCCCCCCGGACAGGGGGCGATGAAAAACTGTTTTTT.

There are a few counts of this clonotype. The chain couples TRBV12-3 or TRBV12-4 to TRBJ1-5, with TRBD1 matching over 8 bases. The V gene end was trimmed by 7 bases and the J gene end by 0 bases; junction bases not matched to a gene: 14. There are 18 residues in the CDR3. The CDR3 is CASTDGAGGGGSNQPQHF. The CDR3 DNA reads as TGTGCCAGCACCGACGGGGCAGGGGGCGGTGGTAGCAATCAGCCCCAGCATTTT.

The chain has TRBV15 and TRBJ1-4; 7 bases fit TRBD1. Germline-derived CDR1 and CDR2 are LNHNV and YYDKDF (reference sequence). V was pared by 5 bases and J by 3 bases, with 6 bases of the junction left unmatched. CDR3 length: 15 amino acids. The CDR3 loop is CATSLHRGSNEKLFF. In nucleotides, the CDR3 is TGTGCCACCAGCTTACACAGGGGATCTAATGAAAAACTGTTTTTT.

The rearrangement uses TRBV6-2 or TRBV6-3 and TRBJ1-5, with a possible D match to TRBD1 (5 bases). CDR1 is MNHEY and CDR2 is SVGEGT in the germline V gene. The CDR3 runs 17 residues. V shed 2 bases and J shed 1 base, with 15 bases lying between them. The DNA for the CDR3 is TGTGCCAGCAGTTACGACGCCCTTGACAGCAGCAATCAGCCCCAGCATTTT. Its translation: CASSYDALDSSNQPQHF.

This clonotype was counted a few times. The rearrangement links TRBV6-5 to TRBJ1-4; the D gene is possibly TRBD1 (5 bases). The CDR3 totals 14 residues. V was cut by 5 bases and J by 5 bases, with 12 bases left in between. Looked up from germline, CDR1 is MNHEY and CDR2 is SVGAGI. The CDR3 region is CASSPAWDNEKLFF. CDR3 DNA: TGTGCCAGCAGTCCCGCCTGGGACAATGAAAAACTGTTTTTT.

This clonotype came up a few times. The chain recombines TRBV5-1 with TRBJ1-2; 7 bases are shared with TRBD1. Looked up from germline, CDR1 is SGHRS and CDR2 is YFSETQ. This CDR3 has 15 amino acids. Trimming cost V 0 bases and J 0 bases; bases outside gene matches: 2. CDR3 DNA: TGCGCCAGCAGCTTGGACGGGACAGCTAACTATGGCTACACCTTC. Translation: CASSLDGTANYGYTF.

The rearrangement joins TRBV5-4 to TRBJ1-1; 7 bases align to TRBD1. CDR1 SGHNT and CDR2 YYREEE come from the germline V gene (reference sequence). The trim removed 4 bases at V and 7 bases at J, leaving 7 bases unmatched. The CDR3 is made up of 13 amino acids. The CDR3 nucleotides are TGTGCCAGCAGCGCCCGGGACAGCCGTGAAGCTTTCTTT. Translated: CASSARDSREAFF. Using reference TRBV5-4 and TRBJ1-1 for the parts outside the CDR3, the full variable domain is ETGVTQSPTHLIKTRGQQVTLRCSSQSGHNTVSWYQQALGQGPQFIFQYYREEENGRGNFPPRFSGLQFPNYSSELNVNALELDDSALYLCASSARDSREAFFGQGTRLTVV.

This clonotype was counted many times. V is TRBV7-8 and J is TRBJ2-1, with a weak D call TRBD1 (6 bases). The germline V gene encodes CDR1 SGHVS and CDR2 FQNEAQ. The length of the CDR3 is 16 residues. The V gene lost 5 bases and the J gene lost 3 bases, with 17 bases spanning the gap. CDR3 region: CASSVYTGIYYNEQFF. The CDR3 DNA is TGTGCCAGCAGCGTCTATACAGGGATCTACTACAATGAGCAGTTCTTC.

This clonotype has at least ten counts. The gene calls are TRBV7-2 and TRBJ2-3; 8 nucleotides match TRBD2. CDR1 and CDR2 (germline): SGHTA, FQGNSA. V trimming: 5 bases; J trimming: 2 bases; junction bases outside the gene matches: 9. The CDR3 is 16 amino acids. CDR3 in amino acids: CASSPGAGVLTDTQYF. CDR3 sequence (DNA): TGTGCCAGCAGCCCCGGAGCGGGGGTCCTCACAGATACGCAGTATTTT.